This T cell receptor (beta chain) was sequenced during a study of blood T cell repertoires in COVID-19. Study-level information: Material from acute and convalescent COVID-19 was sourced from the United States, Italy and Spain.

Authors' processing steps: Amplifying reference gene primers gave estimates of nucleated cell counts. Some clones are missing from TCRdb's copy, which holds only in-frame ones; the method was immunoSEQ multiplex PCR. V and J calls and clone size come straight from that table; D and trimming were deduced from the DNA. The sample contains roughly 180,000 clones, roughly four fifths of which appear only once. This clone was seen a single time. In germline, CDR1 is LNHDA, CDR2 SQIVND (reference sequence). The V gene lost 7 bases and the J gene lost 6 bases, with 21 bases spanning the gap. The CDR3 runs 16 residues.

The receptor was derived from a man aged 35-49 years who had recovered from COVID-19. Material: peripheral blood. The rearrangement uses TRBV19 and TRBJ1-4, with D tentatively TRBD1 (5 bases). The CDR3 DNA is TGTGCCAGTACCGATCCACGGACATCAAGGTATGAAAAACTGTTTTTT. Protein product: CASTDPRTSRYEKLFF.